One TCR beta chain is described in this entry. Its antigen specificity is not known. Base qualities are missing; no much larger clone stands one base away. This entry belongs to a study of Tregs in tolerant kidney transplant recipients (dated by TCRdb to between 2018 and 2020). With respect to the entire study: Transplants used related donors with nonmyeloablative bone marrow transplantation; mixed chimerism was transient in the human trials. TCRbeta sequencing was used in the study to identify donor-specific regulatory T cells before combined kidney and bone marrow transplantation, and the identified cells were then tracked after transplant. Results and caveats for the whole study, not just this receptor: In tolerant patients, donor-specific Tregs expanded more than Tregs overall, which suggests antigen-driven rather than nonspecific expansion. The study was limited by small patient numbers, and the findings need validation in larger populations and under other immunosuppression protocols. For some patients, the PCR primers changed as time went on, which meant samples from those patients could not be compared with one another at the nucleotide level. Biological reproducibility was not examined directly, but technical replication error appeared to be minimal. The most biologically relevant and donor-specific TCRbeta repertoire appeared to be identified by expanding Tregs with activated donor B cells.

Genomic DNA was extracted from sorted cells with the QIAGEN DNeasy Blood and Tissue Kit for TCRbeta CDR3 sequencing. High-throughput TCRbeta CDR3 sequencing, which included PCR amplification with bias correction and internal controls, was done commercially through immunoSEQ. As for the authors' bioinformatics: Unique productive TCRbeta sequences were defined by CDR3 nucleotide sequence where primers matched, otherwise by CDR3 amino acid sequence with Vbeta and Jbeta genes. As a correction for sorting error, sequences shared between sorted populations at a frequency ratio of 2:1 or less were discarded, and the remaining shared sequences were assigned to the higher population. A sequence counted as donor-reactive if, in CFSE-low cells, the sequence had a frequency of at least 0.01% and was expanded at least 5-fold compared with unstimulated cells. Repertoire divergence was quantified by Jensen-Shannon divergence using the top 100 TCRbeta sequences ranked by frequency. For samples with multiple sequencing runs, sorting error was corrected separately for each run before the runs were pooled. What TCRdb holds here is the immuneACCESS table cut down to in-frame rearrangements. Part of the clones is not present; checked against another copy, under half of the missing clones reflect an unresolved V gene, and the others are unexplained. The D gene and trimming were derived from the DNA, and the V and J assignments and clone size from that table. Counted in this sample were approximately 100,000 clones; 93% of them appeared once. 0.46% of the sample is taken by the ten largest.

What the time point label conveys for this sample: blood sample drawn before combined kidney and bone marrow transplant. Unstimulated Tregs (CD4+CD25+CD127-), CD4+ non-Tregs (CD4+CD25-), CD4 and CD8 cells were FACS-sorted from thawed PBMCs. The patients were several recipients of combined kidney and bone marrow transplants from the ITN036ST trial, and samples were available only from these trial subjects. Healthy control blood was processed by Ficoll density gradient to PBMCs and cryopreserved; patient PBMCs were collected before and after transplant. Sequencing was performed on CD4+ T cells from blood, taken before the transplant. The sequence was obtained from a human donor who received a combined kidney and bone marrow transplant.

DNA sequence: TGTGCCAGCAGCGTTTCCGGGACAGGGAACACTGAAGCTTTCTTT. The resulting protein is CASSVSGTGNTEAFF. Recombination joined TRBV9 with TRBJ1-1; 8 middle bases align to TRBD1. The CDR3 has 15 amino acids, counting the end cysteine and phenylalanine. Only CDR3 DNA remains: 45 bases, in frame from the first base. According to the germline V gene, CDR1 reads SGDLS and CDR2 reads YYNGEE. At the junction V is shortened by 2 bases and J by 1 base; bases outside the gene matches: 4. This CDR3, with the reference TRBV9 and TRBJ1-1 proteins standing in past its ends, gives the full variable domain DSGVTQTPKHLITATGQRVTLRCSPRSGDLSVYWYQQSLDQGLQFLIQYYNGEERAKGNILERFSAQQFPDLHSELNLSSLELGDSALYFCASSVSGTGNTEAFFGQGTRLTVV.